This TCR beta chain was identified during a study of T cell therapy after organ transplantation. Study observations and caveats: Post-therapy reconstitution appeared to include transferred and endogenous clonotypes.

Produced via immunoSEQ multiplex PCR; TCRdb's table is partial and in-frame only. The sample lists some 48,000 clones, approximately 94% occurring once. About this clone itself: The antigen is undetermined.

This CDR3 region has 16 residues. V lost 1 base, J lost 1 base, and 10 bases lay in between. The germline CDR1 and CDR2 sequences are MNHEY and SVGAGI. The clonotype was recovered from a human patient who had received a solid organ transplant and had CMV disease. This sample comprised CD8+ T cells from blood, obtained before autologous CMV-specific T cell therapy. The V and J genes are TRBV6-5 and TRBJ2-2; D remains unclear. CDR3: CASSYLGRVNTGELFF. The CDR3 bases are TGTGCCAGCAGTTACTTGGGTAGGGTGAACACCGGGGAGCTGTTTTTT.